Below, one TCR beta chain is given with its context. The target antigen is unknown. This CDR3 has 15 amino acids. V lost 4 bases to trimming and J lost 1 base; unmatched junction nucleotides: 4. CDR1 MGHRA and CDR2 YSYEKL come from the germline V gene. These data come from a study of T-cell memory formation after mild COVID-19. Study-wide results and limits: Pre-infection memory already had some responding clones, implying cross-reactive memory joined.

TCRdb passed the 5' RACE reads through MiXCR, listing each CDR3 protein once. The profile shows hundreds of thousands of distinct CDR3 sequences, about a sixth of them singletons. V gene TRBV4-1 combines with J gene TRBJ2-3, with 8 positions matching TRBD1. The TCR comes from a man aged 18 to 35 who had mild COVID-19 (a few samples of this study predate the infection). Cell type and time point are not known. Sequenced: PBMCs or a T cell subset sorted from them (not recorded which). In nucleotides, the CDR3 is TGCGCCAGCAGCCGGGCGACAGGGGGCACAGATACGCAGTATTTT. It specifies CASSRATGGTDTQYF.